These T cell receptor beta chains were read from a single sample in a study of healthy donors' naive CD4 and CD8 T cells. Each CDR3 protein gets one entry after TCRdb re-called the reads with MiXCR. The data contain approximately 180,000 distinct CDR3 sequences, around 74% of them singletons. The sample comprised naive CD4+ and CD8+ T cells sorted from blood, pooled from several donors. The receptor set was obtained from a pool of human donors in good health; the sample pools cells from several healthy donors. The CDR3 runs from the conserved cysteine through the conserved F or W. The D gene is left open where the match is weak. Rows give clone size only sometimes, using once, few, many, or a class for an expanded clone.

clone size: .; V gene: TRBV10-3; D gene: .; J gene: TRBJ2-7; CDR3 protein: CAISDDGAYEQYF; CDR3 DNA: TGTGCCATCAGTGATGACGGAGCCTACGAGCAGTACTTC
clone size: few; V gene: TRBV29-1; D gene: TRBD2; J gene: TRBJ2-5; CDR3 protein: CSVGTSGRRWETQYF; CDR3 DNA: TGCAGCGTTGGGACTAGCGGGAGAAGGTGGGAGACCCAGTACTTC
clone size: .; V gene: TRBV12-3/TRBV12-4; D gene: .; J gene: TRBJ1-5; CDR3 protein: CASSSHIQPQHF; CDR3 DNA: TGTGCCAGCAGTTCTCACATTCAGCCCCAGCATTTT
clone size: once; V gene: TRBV29-1; D gene: .; J gene: TRBJ2-7; CDR3 protein: CSVLDYEQYF; CDR3 DNA: TGCAGCGTTCTAGACTACGAGCAGTACTTC
clone size: .; V gene: TRBV19; D gene: .; J gene: TRBJ1-1; CDR3 protein: CASSPVGGTEAFF; CDR3 DNA: TGTGCCAGTAGCCCCGTAGGTGGCACTGAAGCTTTCTTT
clone size: .; V gene: TRBV14; D gene: .; J gene: TRBJ2-1; CDR3 protein: CASSQGRVLGEQFF; CDR3 DNA: TGTGCCAGCAGCCAGGGCAGGGTTCTGGGTGAGCAGTTCTTC
clone size: few; V gene: TRBV5-5; D gene: .; J gene: TRBJ1-5; CDR3 protein: CASSFRFMNQPQHF; CDR3 DNA: TGTGCCAGCAGCTTCAGGTTTATGAATCAGCCCCAGCATTTT
clone size: .; V gene: TRBV12-3/TRBV12-4; D gene: .; J gene: TRBJ1-1; CDR3 protein: CASSADTNTEAFF; CDR3 DNA: TGTGCCAGCAGTGCGGACACGAACACTGAAGCTTTCTTT
clone size: .; V gene: TRBV12-3/TRBV12-4; D gene: .; J gene: TRBJ2-3; CDR3 protein: CASTLGMDTQYF; CDR3 DNA: TGCGCCAGCACCTTGGGAATGGATACGCAGTATTTT
clone size: .; V gene: TRBV20-1; D gene: TRBD2; J gene: TRBJ2-1; CDR3 protein: CSASSARGNSYNEQFF; CDR3 DNA: TGCAGTGCTTCATCTGCGCGGGGGAACTCCTACAATGAGCAGTTCTTC
clone size: .; V gene: TRBV12-5; D gene: .; J gene: TRBJ1-1; CDR3 protein: CASGLIAMRAFF; CDR3 DNA: TGTGCTAGTGGTTTGATCGCGATGAGGGCTTTCTTT
clone size: .; V gene: TRBV18; D gene: .; J gene: TRBJ2-3; CDR3 protein: CASSPPAHSSDTQYF; CDR3 DNA: TGTGCCAGCTCACCACCGGCCCATTCTTCAGATACGCAGTATTTT
clone size: .; V gene: TRBV6-5; D gene: .; J gene: TRBJ1-6; CDR3 protein: CASSYFGPGSLHF; CDR3 DNA: TGTGCCAGCAGTTACTTTGGACCAGGGTCCCTCCACTTT
clone size: .; V gene: TRBV18; D gene: .; J gene: TRBJ2-4; CDR3 protein: CASSPRSRVANIQYF; CDR3 DNA: TGTGCCAGCTCACCACGTTCAAGGGTGGCAAACATTCAGTACTTC
clone size: .; V gene: TRBV19; D gene: TRBD2; J gene: TRBJ2-5; CDR3 protein: CASSPTSAQETQYF; CDR3 DNA: TGTGCCAGTAGCCCGACTAGCGCCCAAGAGACCCAGTACTTC
clone size: .; V gene: TRBV5-1; D gene: .; J gene: TRBJ2-1; CDR3 protein: CASSFSQNLNEQFF; CDR3 DNA: TGCGCCAGCAGCTTTTCTCAGAACTTGAATGAGCAGTTCTTC
clone size: .; V gene: TRBV18; D gene: .; J gene: TRBJ2-2; CDR3 protein: CASSPRSRGTGELFF; CDR3 DNA: TGTGCCAGCTCACCACGTAGCAGGGGTACCGGGGAGCTGTTTTTT
clone size: .; V gene: TRBV29-1; D gene: .; J gene: TRBJ2-7; CDR3 protein: CSVGDAAYEQYF; CDR3 DNA: TGCAGCGTTGGGGACGCTGCCTACGAGCAGTACTTC
clone size: .; V gene: TRBV29-1; D gene: .; J gene: TRBJ2-5; CDR3 protein: CSFKREETQYF; CDR3 DNA: TGCAGCTTCAAAAGAGAAGAGACCCAGTACTTC
clone size: .; V gene: TRBV15; D gene: TRBD1; J gene: TRBJ1-3; CDR3 protein: CATTDRGILGNTIYF; CDR3 DNA: TGTGCCACCACGGACAGGGGGATTCTTGGAAACACCATATATTTT
clone size: once; V gene: TRBV6-5; D gene: TRBD1; J gene: TRBJ2-7; CDR3 protein: CASSSSGTVPYEQYF; CDR3 DNA: TGTGCCAGCAGTAGTTCCGGGACAGTGCCCTACGAGCAGTACTTC
clone size: .; V gene: TRBV29-1; D gene: .; J gene: TRBJ1-3; CDR3 protein: CSVVGNGNTIYF; CDR3 DNA: TGCAGCGTTGTAGGCAACGGAAACACCATATATTTT
clone size: .; V gene: TRBV12-3/TRBV12-4; D gene: TRBD2; J gene: TRBJ2-2; CDR3 protein: CASSYKTSGSLTGELFF; CDR3 DNA: TGTGCCAGCAGCTATAAGACTAGCGGGAGCCTCACCGGGGAGCTGTTTTTT
clone size: .; V gene: TRBV29-1; D gene: .; J gene: TRBJ1-2; CDR3 protein: CSVGSPGQIANYGYTF; CDR3 DNA: TGCAGCGTTGGCAGTCCTGGGCAAATTGCTAACTATGGCTACACCTTC
clone size: once; V gene: TRBV29-1; D gene: .; J gene: TRBJ2-1; CDR3 protein: CSVRPLMRSEQFF; CDR3 DNA: TGCAGCGTCAGACCCCTCATGAGGTCTGAGCAGTTCTTC
clone size: .; V gene: TRBV30; D gene: .; J gene: TRBJ2-7; CDR3 protein: CAWSVQGNPYEQYF; CDR3 DNA: TGTGCCTGGAGTGTACAGGGAAACCCCTACGAGCAGTACTTC
clone size: .; V gene: TRBV7-9; D gene: TRBD2; J gene: TRBJ2-7; CDR3 protein: CASSLAASGSYEQYF; CDR3 DNA: TGTGCCAGCAGCTTAGCGGCTAGCGGGAGTTACGAGCAGTACTTC
clone size: .; V gene: TRBV6-5; D gene: TRBD1; J gene: TRBJ2-5; CDR3 protein: CASSRGTGILQETQYF; CDR3 DNA: TGTGCCAGCAGTCGTGGGACAGGGATTTTACAAGAGACCCAGTACTTC
clone size: .; V gene: TRBV11-2; D gene: .; J gene: TRBJ2-1; CDR3 protein: CASSHLLGDPSNEQFF; CDR3 DNA: TGTGCCAGCAGCCACCTGTTGGGGGATCCCTCCAATGAGCAGTTCTTC
clone size: few; V gene: TRBV27; D gene: .; J gene: TRBJ1-5; CDR3 protein: CASSLGAGSNQPQHF; CDR3 DNA: TGTGCCAGCAGTCTCGGGGCCGGTAGCAATCAGCCCCAGCATTTT
clone size: .; V gene: TRBV30; D gene: .; J gene: TRBJ1-4; CDR3 protein: CAYLPGVNEKLFF; CDR3 DNA: TGTGCCTACCTCCCAGGAGTTAATGAAAAACTGTTTTTT
clone size: .; V gene: TRBV6-5; D gene: .; J gene: TRBJ2-3; CDR3 protein: CASNERDPVTDTQYF; CDR3 DNA: TGTGCCAGCAACGAACGGGACCCCGTCACAGATACGCAGTATTTT
clone size: .; V gene: TRBV20-1; D gene: .; J gene: TRBJ2-7; CDR3 protein: CSASLGEQYF; CDR3 DNA: TGCAGTGCTAGTCTGGGAGAGCAGTACTTC
clone size: .; V gene: TRBV6-5; D gene: .; J gene: TRBJ1-2; CDR3 protein: CASSRGVEDGYTF; CDR3 DNA: TGTGCCAGCAGTCGAGGGGTGGAAGATGGCTACACCTTC
clone size: .; V gene: TRBV12-3/TRBV12-4; D gene: .; J gene: TRBJ2-2; CDR3 protein: CASSSGPTGELFF; CDR3 DNA: TGTGCCAGCAGTTCTGGTCCAACCGGGGAGCTGTTTTTT
clone size: .; V gene: TRBV29-1; D gene: .; J gene: TRBJ1-2; CDR3 protein: CSVEEDGGVYGSYTF; CDR3 DNA: TGCAGCGTTGAAGAGGACGGAGGAGTCTATGGTAGCTACACCTTC
clone size: .; V gene: TRBV10-3; D gene: TRBD1; J gene: TRBJ2-7; CDR3 protein: CAIRGTGGEYEQYF; CDR3 DNA: TGTGCCATCAGGGGGACAGGGGGCGAGTACGAGCAGTACTTC
clone size: .; V gene: TRBV6-6; D gene: .; J gene: TRBJ1-5; CDR3 protein: CASSYSLYSNQPQHF; CDR3 DNA: TGTGCCAGCAGTTACTCCCTTTATAGCAATCAGCCCCAGCATTTT
clone size: .; V gene: TRBV6-1; D gene: .; J gene: TRBJ1-4; CDR3 protein: CASWAVRGRLSEKLFF; CDR3 DNA: TGTGCCAGCTGGGCCGTGAGGGGCAGACTTTCTGAAAAACTGTTTTTT
clone size: .; V gene: TRBV6-5; D gene: .; J gene: TRBJ1-2; CDR3 protein: CASRAQGIAGYTF; CDR3 DNA: TGTGCCAGCAGGGCACAGGGAATAGCTGGCTACACCTTC
clone size: .; V gene: TRBV5-1; D gene: .; J gene: TRBJ2-7; CDR3 protein: CASSRGTAAYEQYF; CDR3 DNA: TGCGCCAGCAGCCGCGGGACAGCCGCCTACGAGCAGTACTTC
clone size: .; V gene: TRBV30; D gene: .; J gene: TRBJ1-1; CDR3 protein: CAWSEQSNTEAFF; CDR3 DNA: TGTGCCTGGAGTGAACAGTCGAACACTGAAGCTTTCTTT
clone size: .; V gene: TRBV2; D gene: .; J gene: TRBJ1-5; CDR3 protein: CASSVPAGRGNQPQHF; CDR3 DNA: TGTGCCAGCAGTGTGCCGGCAGGGCGAGGCAATCAGCCCCAGCATTTT
clone size: .; V gene: TRBV20-1; D gene: .; J gene: TRBJ1-1; CDR3 protein: CSAQGGREGTEAFF; CDR3 DNA: TGCAGTGCCCAAGGTGGCAGGGAGGGCACTGAAGCTTTCTTT
clone size: .; V gene: TRBV11-2; D gene: .; J gene: TRBJ2-1; CDR3 protein: CASSRAPVSYNEQFF; CDR3 DNA: TGTGCCAGCAGCCGCGCACCCGTATCCTACAATGAGCAGTTCTTC
clone size: .; V gene: TRBV12-5; D gene: .; J gene: TRBJ2-4; CDR3 protein: CASGLWWQVDIQYF; CDR3 DNA: TGTGCTAGTGGTTTGTGGTGGCAGGTGGACATTCAGTACTTC
clone size: .; V gene: TRBV29-1; D gene: TRBD1; J gene: TRBJ1-1; CDR3 protein: CSARDRGQVTEAFF; CDR3 DNA: TGCAGCGCTAGGGACAGGGGGCAGGTCACTGAAGCTTTCTTT
clone size: .; V gene: TRBV24-1; D gene: TRBD1; J gene: TRBJ2-5; CDR3 protein: CATSESGTGQEETQYF; CDR3 DNA: TGTGCCACCAGTGAATCCGGGACAGGGCAAGAAGAGACCCAGTACTTC
clone size: .; V gene: TRBV7-2; D gene: .; J gene: TRBJ1-2; CDR3 protein: CASSRAAANYGYTF; CDR3 DNA: TGTGCCAGCAGCCGGGCAGCAGCTAACTATGGCTACACCTTC
clone size: .; V gene: TRBV12-3/TRBV12-4; D gene: TRBD1; J gene: TRBJ1-2; CDR3 protein: CASSLWGQNYGYTF; CDR3 DNA: TGTGCCAGCAGTTTATGGGGACAGAACTATGGCTACACCTTC
clone size: .; V gene: TRBV12-5; D gene: .; J gene: TRBJ2-3; CDR3 protein: CASGLVVGPDTQYF; CDR3 DNA: TGTGCTAGTGGTTTGGTAGTGGGTCCAGATACGCAGTATTTT
clone size: .; V gene: TRBV6-2/TRBV6-3; D gene: .; J gene: TRBJ2-7; CDR3 protein: CASSFGSNYEQYF; CDR3 DNA: TGTGCCAGCAGTTTTGGCAGTAACTACGAGCAGTACTTC
clone size: .; V gene: TRBV30; D gene: .; J gene: TRBJ2-7; CDR3 protein: CAWGTGYEQYF; CDR3 DNA: TGTGCCTGGGGAACAGGGTACGAGCAGTACTTC
clone size: .; V gene: TRBV13; D gene: .; J gene: TRBJ2-2; CDR3 protein: CASSFGAGGELFF; CDR3 DNA: TGTGCCAGCAGCTTTGGGGCCGGAGGGGAGCTGTTTTTT
clone size: .; V gene: TRBV29-1; D gene: .; J gene: TRBJ2-1; CDR3 protein: CSVEGTADSYNEQFF; CDR3 DNA: TGCAGCGTTGAAGGAACGGCAGACTCCTACAATGAGCAGTTCTTC
clone size: .; V gene: TRBV27; D gene: TRBD1; J gene: TRBJ1-2; CDR3 protein: CASSSDRVGYTF; CDR3 DNA: TGTGCCAGCAGTTCCGACAGGGTCGGCTACACCTTC
clone size: .; V gene: TRBV29-1; D gene: TRBD1; J gene: TRBJ2-7; CDR3 protein: CSVAPEPRQGPFSYEQYF; CDR3 DNA: TGCAGCGTTGCACCTGAGCCAAGACAGGGGCCTTTCTCATACGAGCAGTACTTC
clone size: .; V gene: TRBV6-5; D gene: .; J gene: TRBJ1-5; CDR3 protein: CASSYSRGGSNQPQHF; CDR3 DNA: TGTGCCAGCAGTTACTCGAGAGGTGGGAGCAATCAGCCCCAGCATTTT
clone size: .; V gene: TRBV27; D gene: .; J gene: TRBJ2-1; CDR3 protein: CASTLESDVWYNEQFF; CDR3 DNA: TGTGCCAGCACCCTTGAGTCGGACGTATGGTACAATGAGCAGTTCTTC
clone size: .; V gene: TRBV29-1; D gene: TRBD1; J gene: TRBJ2-7; CDR3 protein: CSVGQGVNPEQYF; CDR3 DNA: TGCAGCGTTGGTCAGGGGGTTAACCCCGAGCAGTACTTC